This T cell receptor beta chain was recorded in a study of shared clonotypes between healthy human individuals. Background on the study: The plates for each donor numbered three CD4 naive, three CD4 memory, two CD8 naive and one CD8 memory.

How the authors handled the data: Owing to the provision of junction-only sequences devoid of quality scores by immunoSEQ, filtering differed. Data came from immunoSEQ multiplex PCR; TCRdb stores just in-frame clones and leaves some out. Clonal size and the V and J genes are those of that table, whereas D and trimming came from the DNA. The sample has some 1 million clones, around 74% seen once. Study-wide findings and caveats: The study found lower generation probabilities in non-shared clonotypes than in those shared by all four donors. Shared clonotypes: roughly 4.7% naive CD4, under 4% naive CD8, 2% to 2.5% memory CD4, 0.4% memory CD8.

Note on this clone: The antigen is not known.

The CDR3 has 14 residues. V shed 1 base and J shed 6 bases, with 12 bases lying between them. In germline, CDR1 is SGHDN, CDR2 FVKESK. The rearrangement uses TRBV14 and TRBJ1-2, with D maybe TRBD1 (5 bases). The clonotype comes from a man aged 18 to 30 in good health. Sequencing was carried out using memory CD4+ T cells sorted from blood. Sample subset: CD45RA-negative fraction. For the CDR3, the DNA is TGTGCCAGCAGCCAAGTAGTTGGGGCACATGGCTACACCTTC. Translated, it gives CASSQVVGAHGYTF.